A selection of T cell receptor beta chains follows, all from one sample in a study of CXCR3-negative and CXCR3-positive naive CD8 T cells. TCRdb re-analyzed the 5' RACE reads; it lists each CDR3 protein once, without DNA. The table lists around 120,000 distinct CDR3 sequences. Material: naive CXCR3+ CD8+ T cells from blood. Source of these receptors: a human donor in good health. Some clones in this sample may be carry-over from other donors' samples. Each CDR3 is given with its conserved first and last residue.

TRBJ2-5 | TRBV29-1 | CSVGLAGVKETQYF
TRBJ1-1 | TRBV5-1 | CASSSTGGGEAFF
TRBJ2-1 | TRBV6-5 | CASSTSGRAGQYYNEQFF
TRBJ2-5 | TRBV28 | CASSLPGQGTQYF
TRBJ2-7 | TRBV12-3/TRBV12-4 | CASSQKDRPLSYEQYF
TRBJ1-5 | TRBV30 | CAWSVLGEGQPQHF
TRBJ2-2 | TRBV25-1 | CASSDYVGAGELFF
TRBJ2-5 | TRBV5-6 | CASSLEFRLSGETQYF
TRBJ1-2 | TRBV20-1 | CSARDRRGQVYGYTF
TRBJ1-1 | TRBV12-3/TRBV12-4 | CASSLGQGANTEAFF
TRBJ2-7 | TRBV6-6 | CASGRTGGGYEQYF
TRBJ2-3 | TRBV10-2 | CASSPNYPDTQYF
TRBJ2-7 | TRBV7-9 | CASSLTDRGPLSEQYF
TRBJ2-7 | TRBV3-1 | CASSQVSTRAYEQYF
TRBJ2-7 | TRBV7-6 | CASSWDRETYEQYF
TRBJ2-3 | TRBV7-2 | CASNKGLAGLSSTDTQYF
TRBJ1-2 | TRBV6-1 | CASSEVGLVDYCYTF
TRBJ2-1 | TRBV28 | CASSFAVAPHGQFF
TRBJ2-5 | TRBV4-2 | CASSQELAGGTDQETQYF
TRBJ2-7 | TRBV5-6 | CASSLGASGGEQYF
TRBJ1-2 | TRBV10-3 | CAISDHPPGPIERFYTF
TRBJ1-4 | TRBV7-9 | CASSYIDQGVGEKLFF
TRBJ1-2 | TRBV11-2 | CASSPWDSPGYGYAF
TRBJ2-1 | TRBV4-3 | CASSQDEGQGYNEQFF
TRBJ2-3 | TRBV6-6 | CASSAGSGTDTQYF
TRBJ2-1 | TRBV28 | CASSFPSGRAGFEQFF
TRBJ2-7 | TRBV3-1 | CASSQEAGGPGEQYF
TRBJ1-1 | TRBV29-1 | CSVEGFRDSNTEAFF
TRBJ2-7 | TRBV7-9 | CASSPGGGYEQYF
TRBJ2-7 | TRBV23-1 | CASSQSGRANYEQYF
TRBJ2-7 | TRBV29-1 | CSVEQGGYEQYF
TRBJ2-7 | TRBV7-9 | CTSSLVGGTYEQYF
TRBJ2-5 | TRBV7-9 | CASSRSGTHTLETQYF
TRBJ2-2 | TRBV7-7 | CASSPGTGVVGELFF
TRBJ1-1 | TRBV10-3 | CAISDSNLGAFF
TRBJ2-1 | TRBV3-1 | CASSQLSASGGHTYNEQFF
TRBJ2-2 | TRBV7-9 | CASSVTGELFF
TRBJ2-5 | TRBV6-5 | CASSYSAEGGETQYF
TRBJ2-5 | TRBV28 | CASSLGGRETQYF
TRBJ2-5 | TRBV7-2 | CASSLALAEQETQYF
TRBJ1-6 | TRBV12-3/TRBV12-4 | CASSLGQGLSPLHF
TRBJ1-1 | TRBV20-1 | CSAIEEETWARTEAFF
TRBJ2-1 | TRBV20-1 | CSASDQGGLNYNEQFF
TRBJ2-4 | TRBV7-9 | CASSLPGGRENIQYF
TRBJ1-1 | TRBV7-9 | CASSFDPNTEAFF
TRBJ2-6 | TRBV9 | CASSSRRTGPDSNVLTF
TRBJ2-7 | TRBV7-9 | CASSPSRNSYEQYF
TRBJ2-2 | TRBV9 | CASSVGKWTGELFF
TRBJ2-1 | TRBV7-9 | CASSLLPSGGGSHEQFF
TRBJ1-6 | TRBV2 | CASSEGRGYNSPLHF
TRBJ1-5 | TRBV29-1 | CSVAAGGNQPQHF
TRBJ2-3 | TRBV9 | CASSVDQRETDTQYF
TRBJ2-7 | TRBV15 | CATSTRETGGTYEQYF
TRBJ2-7 | TRBV29-1 | CSVWGAEYEQYF
TRBJ2-5 | TRBV19 | CASSIGQGRGETQYF